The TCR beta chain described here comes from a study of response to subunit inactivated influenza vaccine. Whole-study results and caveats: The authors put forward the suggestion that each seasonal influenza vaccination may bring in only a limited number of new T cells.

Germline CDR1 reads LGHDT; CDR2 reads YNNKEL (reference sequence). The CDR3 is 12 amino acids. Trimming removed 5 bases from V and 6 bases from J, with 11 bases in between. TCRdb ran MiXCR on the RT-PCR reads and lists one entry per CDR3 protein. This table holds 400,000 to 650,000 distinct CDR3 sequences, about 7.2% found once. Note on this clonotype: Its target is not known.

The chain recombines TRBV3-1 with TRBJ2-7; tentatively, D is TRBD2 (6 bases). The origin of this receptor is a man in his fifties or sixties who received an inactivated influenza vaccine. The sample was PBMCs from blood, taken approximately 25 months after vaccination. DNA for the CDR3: TGTGCCAGCAGCAGACGGGAGAGCGAGCAGTACTTC. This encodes CASSRRESEQYF.